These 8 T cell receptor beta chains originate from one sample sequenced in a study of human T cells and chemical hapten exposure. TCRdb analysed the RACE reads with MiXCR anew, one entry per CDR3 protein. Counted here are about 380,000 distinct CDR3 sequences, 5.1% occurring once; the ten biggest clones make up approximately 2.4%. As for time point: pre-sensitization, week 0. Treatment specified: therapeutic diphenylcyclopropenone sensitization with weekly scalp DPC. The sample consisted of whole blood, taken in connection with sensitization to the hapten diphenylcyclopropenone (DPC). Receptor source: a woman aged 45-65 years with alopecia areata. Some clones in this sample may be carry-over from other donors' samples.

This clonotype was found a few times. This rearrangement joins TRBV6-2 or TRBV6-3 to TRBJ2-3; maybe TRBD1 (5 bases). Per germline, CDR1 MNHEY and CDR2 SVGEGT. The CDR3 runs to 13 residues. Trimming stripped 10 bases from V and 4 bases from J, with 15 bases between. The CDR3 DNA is TGTGCCACCGTGGCCCAAGGGGCAGATACGCAGTATTTT. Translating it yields CATVAQGADTQYF.

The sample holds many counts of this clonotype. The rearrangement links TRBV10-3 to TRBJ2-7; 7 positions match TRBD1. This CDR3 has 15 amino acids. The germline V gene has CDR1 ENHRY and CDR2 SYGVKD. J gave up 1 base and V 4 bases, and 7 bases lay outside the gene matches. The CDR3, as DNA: TGTGCCATCAGTGGCCGGGACAGCAAATCCTACGAGCAGTACTTC. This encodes CAISGRDSKSYEQYF.

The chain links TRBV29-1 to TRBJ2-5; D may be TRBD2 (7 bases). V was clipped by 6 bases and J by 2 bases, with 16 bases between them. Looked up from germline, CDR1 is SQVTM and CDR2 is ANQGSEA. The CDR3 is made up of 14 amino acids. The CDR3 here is CSVRGGAVQETQYF. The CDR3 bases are TGCAGCGTCAGAGGGGGGGCAGTTCAAGAGACCCAGTACTTC.

CDR3 protein: CASFRLEGNEQFF. CDR3 coding DNA: TGTGCCAGCTTCCGCTTGGAGGGGAATGAGCAGTTCTTC. The chain has TRBV18 and TRBJ2-1; D possibly corresponds to TRBD2 (6 bases). The CDR3 totals 13 residues. Per germline, CDR1 KGHSH and CDR2 LQKENI. With 7 bases removed from V and 7 bases from J, the gap between germline ends came to 14 bases. The whole variable domain, filled in from reference TRBV18 and TRBJ2-1, reads NAGVMQNPRHLVRRRGQEARLRCSPMKGHSHVYWYRQLPEEGLKFMVYLQKENIIDESGMPKERFSAEFPKEGPSILRIQQVVRGDSAAYFCASFRLEGNEQFFGPGTRLTVL.

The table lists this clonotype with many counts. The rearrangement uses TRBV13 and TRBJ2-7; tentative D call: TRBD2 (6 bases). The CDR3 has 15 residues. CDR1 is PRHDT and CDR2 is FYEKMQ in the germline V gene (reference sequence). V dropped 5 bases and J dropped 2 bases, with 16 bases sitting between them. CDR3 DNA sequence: TGTGCCAGCAGCATAAGCGGGCCACATGCCTACGAGCAGTACTTC. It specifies CASSISGPHAYEQYF.

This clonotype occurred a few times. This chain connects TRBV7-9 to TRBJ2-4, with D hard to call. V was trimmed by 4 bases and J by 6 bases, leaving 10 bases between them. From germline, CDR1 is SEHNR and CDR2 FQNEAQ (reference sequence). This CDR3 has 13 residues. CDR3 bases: TGTGCCAGCAGCTGGGAACGTTCAAACATTCAGTACTTC. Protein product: CASSWERSNIQYF.

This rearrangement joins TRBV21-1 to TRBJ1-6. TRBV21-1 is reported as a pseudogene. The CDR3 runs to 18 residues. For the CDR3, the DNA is TGTGCCAGCAGCAGGAAGGGAAAGATATCGGATCTGAATTCACCCCTCCACTTT. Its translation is CASSRKGKISDLNSPLHF.

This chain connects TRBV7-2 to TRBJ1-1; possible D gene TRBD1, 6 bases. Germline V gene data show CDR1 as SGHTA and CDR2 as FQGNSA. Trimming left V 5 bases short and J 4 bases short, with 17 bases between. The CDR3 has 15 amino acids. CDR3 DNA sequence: TGTGCCAGCAGCCTGTACTCAGGGGATGGCACTGAAGCTTTCTTT. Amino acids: CASSLYSGDGTEAFF.